The text below deals with one T cell receptor (beta chain). This entry is derived from a study of sequential checkpoint blockade in melanoma. Study in general: Each arm's sequence ended with maintenance nivolumab. About two dozen patients had tumor biopsies before treatment and at week 13.

This sample's treatment: randomized to nivolumab then ipilimumab (arm A) or the reverse (arm B). Produced via immunoSEQ multiplex PCR; TCRdb's table is partial and in-frame only. The table lists 2,000 or so clones, over 25% of them singletons. The CDR3 spans 11 residues. Germline V gene data show CDR1 as SGHDN and CDR2 as FVKESK. Trimming shortened V by 8 bases and J by 5 bases, and 9 bases separated the two germline ends. The chain is built from TRBV14 and TRBJ1-1; possible D gene TRBD1, 5 bases. The material sequenced was tumor tissue (inferred from file names), taken from a patient given nivolumab and ipilimumab in sequence. This TCR derives from a human donor with melanoma. CDR3 residues: CASSKGTEAFF. In nucleotides, the CDR3 is TGTGCCAGCTCAAAGGGGACTGAAGCTTTCTTT. The variable domain in full, with the rest retrieved from reference TRBV14 and TRBJ1-1, is EAGVTQFPSHSVIEKGQTVTLRCDPISGHDNLYWYRRVMGKEIKFLLHFVKESKQDESGMPNNRFLAERTGGTYSTLKVQPAELEDSGVYFCASSKGTEAFFGQGTRLTVV.